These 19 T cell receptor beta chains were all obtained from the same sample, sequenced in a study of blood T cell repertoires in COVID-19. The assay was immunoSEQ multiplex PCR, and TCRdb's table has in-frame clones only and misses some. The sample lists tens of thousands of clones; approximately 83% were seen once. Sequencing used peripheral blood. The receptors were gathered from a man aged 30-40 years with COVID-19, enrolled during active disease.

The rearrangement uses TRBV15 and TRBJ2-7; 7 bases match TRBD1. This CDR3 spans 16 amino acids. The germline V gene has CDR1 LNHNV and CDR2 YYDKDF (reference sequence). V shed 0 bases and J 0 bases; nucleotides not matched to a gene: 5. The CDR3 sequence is CATSRDSWDSSYEQYF. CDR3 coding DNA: TGTGCCACCAGCAGAGATTCTTGGGACAGCTCCTACGAGCAGTACTTC.

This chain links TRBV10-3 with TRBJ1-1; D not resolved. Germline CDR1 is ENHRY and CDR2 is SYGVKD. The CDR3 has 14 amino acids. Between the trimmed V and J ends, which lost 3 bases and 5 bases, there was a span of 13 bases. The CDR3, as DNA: TGTGCCATCAGTGAAGCTGCCGGGGATACTGAAGCTTTCTTT. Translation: CAISEAAGDTEAFF.

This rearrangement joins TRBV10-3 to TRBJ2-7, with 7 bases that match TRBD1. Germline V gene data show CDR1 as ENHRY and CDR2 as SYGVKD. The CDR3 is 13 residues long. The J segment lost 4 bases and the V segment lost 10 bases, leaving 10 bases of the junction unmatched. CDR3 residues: CATQGQTLYEQYF. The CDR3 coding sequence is TGTGCCACGCAGGGACAGACGCTTTACGAGCAGTACTTC.

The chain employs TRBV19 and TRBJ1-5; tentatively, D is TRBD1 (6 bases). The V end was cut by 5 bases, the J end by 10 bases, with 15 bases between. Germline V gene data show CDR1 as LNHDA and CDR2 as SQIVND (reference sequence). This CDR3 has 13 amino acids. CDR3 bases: TGTGCCAGTAGTTGGGACACGGGCCGTCCCCAGCATTTT. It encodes CASSWDTGRPQHF. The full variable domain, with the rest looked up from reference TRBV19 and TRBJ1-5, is DGGITQSPKYLFRKEGQNVTLSCEQNLNHDAMYWYRQDPGQGLRLIYYSQIVNDFQKGDIAEGYSVSREKKESFPLTVTSAQKNPTAFYLCASSWDTGRPQHFGDGTRLSIL.

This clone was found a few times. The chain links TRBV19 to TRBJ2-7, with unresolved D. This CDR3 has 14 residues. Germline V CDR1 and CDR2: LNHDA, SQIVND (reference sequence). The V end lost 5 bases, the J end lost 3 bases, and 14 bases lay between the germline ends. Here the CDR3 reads CASSRSSSIYEQYF. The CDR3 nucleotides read TGTGCCAGTAGTCGTAGTTCCTCCATCTACGAGCAGTACTTC. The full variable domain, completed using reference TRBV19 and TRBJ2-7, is DGGITQSPKYLFRKEGQNVTLSCEQNLNHDAMYWYRQDPGQGLRLIYYSQIVNDFQKGDIAEGYSVSREKKESFPLTVTSAQKNPTAFYLCASSRSSSIYEQYFGPGTRLTVT.

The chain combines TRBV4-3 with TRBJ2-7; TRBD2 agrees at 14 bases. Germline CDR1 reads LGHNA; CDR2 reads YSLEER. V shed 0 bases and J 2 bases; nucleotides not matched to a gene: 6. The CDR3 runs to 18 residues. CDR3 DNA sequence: TGCGCCAGCAGCCAAGATCTATTGGGACTAGCGGGAGCCTACGAGCAGTACTTC. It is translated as CASSQDLLGLAGAYEQYF.

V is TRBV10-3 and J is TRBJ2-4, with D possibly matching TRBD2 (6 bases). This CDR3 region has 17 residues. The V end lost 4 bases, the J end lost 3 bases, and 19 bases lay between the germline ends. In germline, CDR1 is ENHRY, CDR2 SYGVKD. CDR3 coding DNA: TGTGCCATCAGTGGGGTCGAAGGGAGGAATGACAAAAACATTCAGTACTTC. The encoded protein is CAISGVEGRNDKNIQYF.

The CDR3 protein is CAWSTGTGVGNTIYF. CDR3 in DNA: TGTGCCTGGAGTACGGGGACAGGGGTCGGAAACACCATATATTTT. V and J are TRBV30 and TRBJ1-3, with 10 bases that match TRBD1. The V and J ends lost 2 bases and 4 bases, in that order; junction bases with no gene match: 5. Looked up from germline, CDR1 is GTSNPN and CDR2 is SVGIG (reference sequence). The CDR3 contains 15 residues. The entire variable domain, with the rest obtained from reference TRBV30 and TRBJ1-3, is as follows: SQTIHQWPATLVQPVGSPLSLECTVEGTSNPNLYWYRQAAGRGLQLLFYSVGIGQISSEVPQNLSASRPQDRQFILSSKKLLLSDSGFYLCAWSTGTGVGNTIYFGEGSWLTVV.

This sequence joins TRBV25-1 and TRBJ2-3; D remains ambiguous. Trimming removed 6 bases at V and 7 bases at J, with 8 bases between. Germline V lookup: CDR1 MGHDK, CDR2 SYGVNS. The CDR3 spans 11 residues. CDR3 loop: CASRLLNTQYF. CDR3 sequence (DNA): TGTGCCAGCAGGCTACTGAATACGCAGTATTTT.

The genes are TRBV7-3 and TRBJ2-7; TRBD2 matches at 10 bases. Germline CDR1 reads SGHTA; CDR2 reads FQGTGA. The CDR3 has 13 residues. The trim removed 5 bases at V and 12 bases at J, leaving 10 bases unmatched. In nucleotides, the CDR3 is TGTGCCAGCAGCCCAACTGAACTAGCGGGACTGTACTTC. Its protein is CASSPTELAGLYF.

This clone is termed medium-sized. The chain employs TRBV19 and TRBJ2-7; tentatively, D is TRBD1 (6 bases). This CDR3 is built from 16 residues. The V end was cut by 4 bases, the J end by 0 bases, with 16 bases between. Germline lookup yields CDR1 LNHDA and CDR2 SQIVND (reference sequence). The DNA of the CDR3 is TGTGCCAGTAGTAGCCAGGGGACACTTTCCTCCTACGAGCAGTACTTC. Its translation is CASSSQGTLSSYEQYF.

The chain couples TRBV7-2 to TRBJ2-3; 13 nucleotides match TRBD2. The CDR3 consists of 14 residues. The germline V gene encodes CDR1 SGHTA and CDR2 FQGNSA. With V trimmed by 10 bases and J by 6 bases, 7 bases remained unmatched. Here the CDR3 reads CAIGTSGVLDTQYF. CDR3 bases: TGTGCCATCGGGACTAGCGGGGTCCTGGATACGCAGTATTTT.

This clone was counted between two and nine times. In DNA, the CDR3 is TGTGCCAGCAGACCAGGGGAGGGCAATTCACCCCTCCACTTT. Amino acid sequence: CASRPGEGNSPLHF. The chain links TRBV28 to TRBJ1-6, with a weak D call TRBD1 (6 bases). Looked up from germline, CDR1 is MDHEN and CDR2 is SYDVKM. There are 14 residues in the CDR3. Deletions cut 6 bases from V and 7 bases from J, with 13 bases between.

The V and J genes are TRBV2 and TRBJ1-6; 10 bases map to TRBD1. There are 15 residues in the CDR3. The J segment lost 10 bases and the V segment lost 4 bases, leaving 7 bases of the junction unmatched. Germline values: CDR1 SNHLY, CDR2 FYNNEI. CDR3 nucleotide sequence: TGTGCCAGCAGTGCCCGGGACAGGGGTTACTCACCCCTCCACTTT. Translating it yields CASSARDRGYSPLHF.

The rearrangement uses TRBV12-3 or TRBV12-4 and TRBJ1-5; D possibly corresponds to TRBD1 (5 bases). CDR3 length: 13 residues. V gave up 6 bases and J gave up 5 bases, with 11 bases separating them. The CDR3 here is CASSQTTDQPQHF. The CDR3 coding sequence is TGTGCCAGCAGCCAGACGACAGATCAGCCCCAGCATTTT.

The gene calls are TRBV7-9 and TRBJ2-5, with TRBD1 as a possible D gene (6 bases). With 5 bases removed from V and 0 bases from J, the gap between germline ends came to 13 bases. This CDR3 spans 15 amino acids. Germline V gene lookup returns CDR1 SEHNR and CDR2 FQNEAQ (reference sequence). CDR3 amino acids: CASSKRQAYQETQYF. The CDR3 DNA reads TGTGCCAGCAGCAAACGACAGGCGTACCAAGAGACCCAGTACTTC.

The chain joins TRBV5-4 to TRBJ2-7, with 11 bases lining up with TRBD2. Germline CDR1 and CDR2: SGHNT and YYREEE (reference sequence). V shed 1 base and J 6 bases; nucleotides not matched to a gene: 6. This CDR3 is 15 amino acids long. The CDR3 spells CASSLIAGGPGEQYF. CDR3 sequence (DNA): TGTGCCAGCAGCTTGATAGCGGGAGGGCCCGGCGAGCAGTACTTC.

CDR3 DNA: TGTGCCAGCAGTAACTATGTCGGGACAGGGAGTTACAATGAGCAGTTCTTC. It translates to CASSNYVGTGSYNEQFF. The chain employs TRBV6-4 and TRBJ2-1; 9 bases line up with TRBD1. J lost 4 bases, V lost 5 bases, and 12 bases had no gene match. The CDR3 length is 17 residues. From germline, CDR1 is MRHNA and CDR2 SNTAGT.

The CDR3 nucleotides read TGTGCCAGCAGCACCATTGACGGTGTCGGGACTAGCGGGAGGGCCGACTACAATGAGCAGTTCTTC. Its protein is CASSTIDGVGTSGRADYNEQFF. The chain joins TRBV7-9 to TRBJ2-1, with 16 bases fitting TRBD2. The ends lost 5 bases at V and 3 bases at J; junction bases unmatched: 19. Germline CDR1 and CDR2: SEHNR and FQNEAQ (reference sequence). The CDR3 totals 22 residues. The whole variable domain, filled in from reference TRBV7-9 and TRBJ2-1, reads DTGVSQNPRHKITKRGQNVTFRCDPISEHNRLYWYRQTLGQGPEFLTYFQNEAQLEKSRLLSDRFSAERPKGSFSTLEIQRTEQGDSAMYLCASSTIDGVGTSGRADYNEQFFGPGTRLTVL.